This TCR beta chain was found in a study of blood T cell repertoires in COVID-19 (dated by TCRdb to 2018 to 2020). Notes on the research overall: Samples from collaborators originated in the United States, Italy and Spain and spanned both the acute and convalescent phases of COVID-19. The samples were drawn from two sources: the first 160 participants of the ongoing ImmuneRACE study, and fewer than 1,500 subjects contributed by 6 global collaborators. The prospective study material was composed of cDNA or gDNA derived from T cells, B-cell-depleted T cells, or PBMCs. Where HLA class I and class II types were available, the types were taken from metadata supplied by the sample provider, not from assay-based typing. The dataset comprised deeply sampled blood TCRbeta repertoires from subjects exposed to, actively infected with, or recovered from COVID-19. A de-identified subject ID, COVID-19 status, age in years and sex were almost always included in the sample metadata. The repertoires were made available in a free public database intended to serve as a resource for research on the immune response to SARS-CoV-2. The paper's findings and limits, for the study overall: The quantity of clinical and demographic metadata differed by source and by participant and was supplied without curation.

TCRbeta CDR3 regions were amplified from genomic DNA using the immunoSEQ Assay, a bias-controlled multiplex PCR. In the authors' own workflow: The number of nucleated cells in each sample was estimated from the amplification of reference gene primers within the assay. To quantify the absolute abundance of each unique TCRbeta CDR3 rearrangement, sequence reads were collapsed and filtered. For each sample, productive Simpson clonality was calculated by taking the square root of Simpson's diversity index across productive rearrangements. TCRdb provides this immuneACCESS table in a form limited to in-frame rearrangements. Some clones are lacking; in checked studies, under half of them reflect an unresolved V gene, and why the rest are absent is not known. D and trimming were read from the DNA, whereas the V and J calls and clone size are those reported in that table. Across this sample there are 25,000 to 30,000 clones, with just over 85% seen only once. Clones ranked in the top ten supply 7% to 8% of the sample.

V drops 2 bases and J drops 9 bases, leaving 11 bases in between. Sequences MNHEY (CDR1) and SMNVEV (CDR2) are obtained from the germline V gene (reference sequence). The CDR3 spans 13 residues, from the cysteine through the phenylalanine. The entry retains the CDR3 DNA only, 39 bases that are in frame from base 1. The collaborating institutions used their own protocols to collect whole blood in K2EDTA tubes. For TCRbeta analysis, collaborators shipped samples as frozen whole blood, isolated PBMCs, or DNA extracted from either of those sample types. To note about this clone: No cognate antigen has been identified for it. Within one base of it there is no much larger clone, and no base qualities were kept.

The sequenced sample was peripheral blood. The TCR originated in a woman in her forties or fifties with active COVID-19. This sequence uses TRBV27 and TRBJ1-5, with no reliable assignment of the D segment. CDR3 loop: CASSLRRELPQHF. The DNA reads as follows: TGTGCCAGCAGTTTAAGGAGGGAGCTGCCCCAGCATTTT.